This T cell receptor (beta chain) was obtained from a study of blood T cell repertoires in COVID-19. Worth noting for this clone: This CDR3 is also generated by other DNA sequences in the sample.

This CDR3 spans 14 amino acids. The germline V and J ends were trimmed by 1 base and 4 bases, with 10 bases remaining between them. Looked up from germline, CDR1 is SGHDN and CDR2 is FVKESK. Sequenced by immunoSEQ multiplex PCR; TCRdb stores in-frame clones only, minus some. The table records 360,000 or so clones, more than 75% of them present only once. Sequencing was performed on PBMCs or T cells enriched from blood (not recorded which). The TCR was taken from a woman aged 30 to 39 who had recovered from COVID-19. The V gene is TRBV14, the J gene TRBJ1-2; TRBD1 might be the D (5 bases). The CDR3 is CASSQAGGSYGYTF. The CDR3 DNA follows: TGTGCCAGCAGCCAAGCCGGGGGTTCCTATGGCTACACCTTC.